The next 11 T cell receptor beta chains were all read from a single sample in a study of blood T cells in healthy people across ages. A second PCR, run for about 6 to 11 cycles, used a sample-barcoded 5' primer plus a J-beta primer mix. From the 5' RACE reads, TCRdb called clonotypes with MiXCR, one entry per CDR3 protein. The sample carries over a million distinct CDR3 sequences, 40% to 45% recorded once. Source material: blood. The receptors stem from a woman between 18 and 29 years old in good health.

This chain uses TRBV9 with TRBJ2-2; 7 bases line up with TRBD2. Germline V CDR1 and CDR2: SGDLS, YYNGEE. V shed 6 bases, J shed 0 bases, and the junction held 5 bases outside the gene matches. The CDR3 extends over 15 amino acids. CDR3 sequence reads: CASTLSGANTGELFF. Here the CDR3 DNA reads TGTGCCAGCACCTTAAGCGGGGCGAACACCGGGGAGCTGTTTTTT.

The chain has TRBV5-6 and TRBJ1-2; the D is unclear. The CDR3 loop spans 13 amino acids. V lost 6 bases, J lost 4 bases, and 13 bases lay in between. The germline CDR1 and CDR2 sequences are SGHDT and YYEEEE. The CDR3 spells CASTIGRTYGYTF. In DNA, the CDR3 is TGTGCCAGCACCATAGGACGGACCTATGGCTACACCTTC.

This clonotype showed up just a few times. The rearrangement uses TRBV27 and TRBJ2-3; 8 bases align to TRBD2. The CDR3 covers 14 residues. The V gene's germline CDR1 is MNHEY and CDR2 SMNVEV (reference sequence). J lost 4 bases, V lost 3 bases, and 3 bases had no gene match. The CDR3 protein is CASSFPGGPDTQYF. CDR3 nucleotide sequence: TGTGCCAGCAGTTTCCCGGGAGGGCCAGATACGCAGTATTTT.

This chain links TRBV18 with TRBJ1-5; no clear D. The germline V gene has CDR1 KGHSH and CDR2 LQKENI. The CDR3 is made up of 15 amino acids. Trimming stripped 3 bases from V and 6 bases from J, with 15 bases between. Here the CDR3 DNA reads TGTGCCAGCTCACCCGGCACCCTACCAAGTCAGCCCCAGCATTTT. Encoded protein: CASSPGTLPSQPQHF.

The chain uses TRBV20-1 and TRBJ2-7; D unclear. The germline V gene has CDR1 DFQATT and CDR2 SNEGSKA (reference sequence). The CDR3 loop spans 14 amino acids. V was cut by 0 bases and J by 3 bases, with 12 bases left in between. CDR3 region: CSARDRWAGYEQYF. The CDR3 nucleotides are TGCAGTGCTAGAGATAGATGGGCAGGCTACGAGCAGTACTTC.

The CDR3 is CASSVRGTNEQYF. As DNA, the CDR3 is TGTGCCAGCAGTGTAAGGGGGACCAACGAGCAGTACTTC. The rearrangement joins TRBV25-1 to TRBJ2-7; TRBD1 is a possible D gene (6 bases). The germline V gene encodes CDR1 MGHDK and CDR2 SYGVNS. This CDR3 is 13 amino acids long. V was pared by 4 bases and J by 5 bases, with 12 bases between.

Concerning this clonotype: Germline and junction disagree at one end, which may indicate a read error. Here the CDR3 reads CASSQWLAGTQETQNF. The DNA of the CDR3 is TGTGCCAGCAGCCAATGGCTAGCGGGGACTCAAGAGACCCAGAACTTC. The chain joins TRBV3-1 to TRBJ2-5; 9 bases align to TRBD2. The germline CDR1 and CDR2 sequences are LGHDT and YNNKEL (reference sequence). This CDR3 has 16 amino acids.

The J gene is TRBJ2-1, the V gene TRBV6-2 or TRBV6-3; 7 bases fit TRBD2. The trim removed 2 bases at V and 4 bases at J, leaving 5 bases unmatched. The CDR3 consists of 15 residues. CDR1 and CDR2 from the germline V gene are MNHEY and SVGEGT. The DNA for the CDR3 is TGTGCCAGCAGTTACGGCCTAGCGGAATACAATGAGCAGTTCTTC. It yields the protein CASSYGLAEYNEQFF.

As for this clonotype: Relative to the germline gene, one junction end is altered; a read error may explain this. The chain is built from TRBV7-2 and TRBJ1-2; the D gene is possibly TRBD1 (5 bases). The V gene's germline CDR1 is SGHTA and CDR2 FQGNSA. The CDR3 contains 13 residues. The CDR3 region is CAGSLSGMDGYTF. As DNA, the CDR3 is TGTGCCGGCAGCTTATCAGGGATGGATGGCTACACCTTC.

The chain uses TRBV30 and TRBJ1-1; TRBD1 matches at 8 bases. V shed 5 bases and J 2 bases; nucleotides not matched to a gene: 4. CDR1 is GTSNPN and CDR2 is SVGIG in the germline V gene (reference sequence). The CDR3 contains 13 residues. The CDR3: CAWGRGLNTEAFF. For the CDR3, the DNA is TGTGCCTGGGGCAGGGGGCTAAACACTGAAGCTTTCTTT.

The rearrangement uses TRBV15 and TRBJ2-5; D uncertain. Deletions cut 3 bases from V and 4 bases from J, with 12 bases between. The CDR3 runs 14 residues. Germline loops: CDR1 LNHNV, CDR2 YYDKDF (reference sequence). CDR3 protein: CATSRLLGGETQYF. In DNA form, the CDR3 reads TGTGCCACCAGCAGGCTCCTTGGTGGAGAGACCCAGTACTTC.